These T cell receptor beta chains were read from a single sample in a study of OX40 agonist ivuxolimab in advanced cancers. Assay used: immunoSEQ multiplex PCR; TCRdb lists only in-frame clones, some missing. The table records roughly 68,000 clones, under 95% of them present only once. This material consisted of CD4+ or CD8+ T cells sorted from blood, taken in a trial of the OX40 agonist ivuxolimab. The origin of the receptors is an adult with an advanced solid tumor such as melanoma, head and neck, liver or kidney cancer. Each CDR3 is given with its conserved first and last residue. A D gene is named only where the DNA matches it firmly. Clone size is given for some rows only: seen once, a few or many times, or a class if the clone is expanded.

j_call v_call d_call clone_size cdr3_aa cdr3_nt
TRBJ2-2 TRBV7-2 NA once CASSLARINTGELFF TGTGCCAGCAGCTTAGCCCGAATAAACACCGGGGAGCTGTTTTTT
TRBJ1-2 TRBV19 TRBD1 once CASSMAGTGRNGYTF TGTGCCAGTAGTATGGCCGGGACAGGGCGGAATGGCTACACCTTC
TRBJ1-4 TRBV5-5 TRBD1 NA CASSYMTGSGEKLFF TGTGCCAGCAGCTATATGACAGGGTCTGGTGAAAAACTGTTTTTT
TRBJ1-2 TRBV30 NA NA CAWSATGHGYTF TGTGCCTGGAGTGCTACAGGGCATGGCTACACCTTC
TRBJ1-5 TRBV4-1 NA NA CASSQVPGQFLQPQHF TGCGCCAGCAGCCAAGTGCCCGGACAGTTTTTACAGCCCCAGCATTTT
TRBJ1-1 TRBV30 NA NA CAWRQGSEAFF TGTGCCTGGAGACAGGGCTCTGAAGCTTTCTTT
TRBJ2-3 TRBV29-1 NA NA CSIRSGPDTQYF TGCAGCATAAGATCAGGGCCAGATACGCAGTATTTT
TRBJ2-5 TRBV4-2 NA NA CASSRGSGGQGQETQYF TGTGCCAGCAGCCGAGGGTCGGGGGGCCAAGGTCAAGAGACCCAGTACTTC
TRBJ2-4 TRBV7-3 NA NA CASSLNVAGGENIQYF TGTGCCAGCAGCTTAAACGTTGCTGGCGGGGAAAACATTCAGTACTTC
TRBJ2-4 TRBV7-9 NA NA CASSLGAGKNIQYF TGTGCCAGCAGCTTAGGGGCAGGGAAAAACATTCAGTACTTC
TRBJ2-2 TRBV11-2 TRBD2 NA CASSFRGGLTGELFF TGTGCCAGCAGCTTTCGGGGGGGCCTCACCGGGGAGCTGTTTTTT
TRBJ2-6 TRBV27 NA NA CASKPVSGANVLTF TGTGCCAGCAAGCCTGTTTCTGGGGCCAACGTCCTGACTTTC
TRBJ2-1 TRBV11-1 TRBD1 once CASSLTGTGSYNEQFF TGTGCCAGCAGCTTAACCGGGACAGGCTCCTACAATGAGCAGTTCTTC
TRBJ2-7 TRBV7-9 NA once CASSLAGGPSEQYF TGTGCCAGCAGCTTAGCGGGGGGGCCTTCGGAGCAGTACTTC
TRBJ2-5 TRBV5-4 TRBD2 NA CASSQDGTSGQETQYF TGTGCCAGCAGCCAAGACGGGACTAGCGGCCAAGAGACCCAGTACTTC
TRBJ2-3 TRBV10-3 TRBD2 NA CAISGIAGGTDTQYF TGTGCCATCAGTGGAATAGCGGGAGGAACAGATACGCAGTATTTT
TRBJ1-5 TRBV5-1 NA NA CASSLAGVSNQPQHF TGCGCCAGCAGCTTGGCAGGGGTCAGCAATCAGCCCCAGCATTTT
TRBJ2-5 TRBV7-9 NA NA CASSLASETQYF TGTGCCAGCAGCTTAGCCAGCGAGACCCAGTACTTC
TRBJ1-2 TRBV10-3 TRBD1 NA CAISESRGSLGYTF TGTGCCATCAGTGAGTCCAGGGGGTCCTTAGGCTACACCTTC
TRBJ2-2 TRBV7-8 TRBD1 few CASSPRTGGLTGELFF TGTGCCAGCAGCCCGCGAACAGGGGGACTCACCGGGGAGCTGTTTTTT
TRBJ2-3 TRBV5-1 TRBD1 NA CASSLQGARDGSTDTQYF TGCGCCAGCAGCTTACAGGGGGCGAGAGATGGGAGCACAGATACGCAGTATTTT
TRBJ1-1 TRBV18 TRBD1 NA CASSLSGTGVEAFF TGTGCCAGCTCACTTTCCGGGACAGGGGTGGAGGCTTTCTTT